This T cell receptor beta chain appears in the sequencing data of a study of blood T cell repertoires in COVID-19. Overall study: Samples of COVID-19 (acute and convalescent) were obtained from the United States, Italy and Spain. PBMCs, B-cell-depleted T cells, or T cells were the source of the cDNA or gDNA that made up the material.

Authors' analysis steps: Reference gene primer amplification gave estimated nucleated cell counts. Using immunoSEQ multiplex PCR, the repertoire was profiled, and TCRdb retains in-frame clones only, with some absent. From that table come the V and J calls and clone size; the DNA was used to work out D and trimming. This table holds about 150,000 clones, over 75% found once. The V gene end was trimmed by 3 bases and the J gene end by 0 bases; junction bases not matched to a gene: 6. This CDR3 spans 16 amino acids. Germline V gene sequence: CDR1 LGHDT, CDR2 YNNKEL (reference sequence). The origin of this receptor is a human donor in a cohort sampled during active COVID-19. The chain joins TRBV3-1 (or the pseudogene TRBV3-2) to TRBJ1-2, with TRBD1 matching over 8 bases. Sequenced input: peripheral blood. CDR3 in DNA: TGTGCCAGCAGCCAGAGGACAGGGAGCACTAACTATGGCTACACCTTC. Protein product: CASSQRTGSTNYGYTF.